These 9 T cell receptor beta chains came from one sample sequenced in a study of blood T cell repertoires in COVID-19. Assay: immunoSEQ multiplex PCR; the TCRdb copy retains only in-frame clones and omits some. The top ten clones hold approximately 3.5% of a sample with about 140,000 clones, 65% to 80% of them seen once. Sample: peripheral blood. The receptors shown here come from a man aged 55 to 70 with acute or convalescent COVID-19.

V usage is TRBV30 and J usage is TRBJ1-2, with D possibly matching TRBD1 (5 bases). V was shortened by 4 bases and J by 6 bases, with 18 bases between the two germline ends. CDR1 and CDR2 (germline): GTSNPN, SVGIG (reference sequence). The CDR3 runs to 14 residues. The CDR3, as DNA: TGTGCCTGGACAGGGCTCATCTTTGGGCATGGCTACACCTTC. Translated: CAWTGLIFGHGYTF.

The chain joins TRBV6-1 to TRBJ1-5; a weak D match, TRBD1 (5 bases). The CDR3 has 13 amino acids. Per the germline V gene, CDR1 is MNHNS and CDR2 is SASEGT. V was clipped by 2 bases and J by 4 bases, with 6 bases between them. The DNA of the CDR3 is TGTGCCAGCAGTGAACGGGGGAATCAGCCCCAGCATTTT. Translated: CASSERGNQPQHF.

This chain connects TRBV24-1 to TRBJ2-2; the match to TRBD1 covers 9 bases. This CDR3 has 14 amino acids. In germline, CDR1 is KGHDR, CDR2 SFDVKD. The V gene end was trimmed by 10 bases and the J gene end by 0 bases; junction bases not matched to a gene: 2. DNA of the CDR3: TGTGCCACTAGACAGGGGGCGAACACCGGGGAGCTGTTTTTT. Protein product: CATRQGANTGELFF.

This chain links TRBV5-1 with TRBJ2-3, with 10 positions matching TRBD2. There are 14 residues in the CDR3. The germline gives CDR1 SGHRS, CDR2 YFSETQ. Trimming took 6 bases from V and 6 from J; bases not matched to a gene: 7. Written as DNA, the CDR3 is TGCGCCAGCACCTTAGCGGGAGGAAGGGATACGCAGTATTTT. It is translated as CASTLAGGRDTQYF.

The chain is built from TRBV6-1 and TRBJ2-2; possibly TRBD1 for D (5 bases). CDR3 length: 12 residues. V lost 6 bases, J lost 7 bases, and 9 bases lay in between. Germline CDR1 and CDR2: MNHNS and SASEGT. The DNA for the CDR3 is TGTGCCAGCAGGGGGCCAGGCGGGGAGCTGTTTTTT. Translation: CASRGPGGELFF.

This clone has at least ten counts. The rearrangement uses TRBV6-2 or TRBV6-3 and TRBJ1-1, with 7 bases identical to TRBD1. The V gene end was trimmed by 2 bases and the J gene end by 7 bases; junction bases not matched to a gene: 7. Germline lookup yields CDR1 MNHEY and CDR2 SVGEGT. This CDR3 spans 14 amino acids. CDR3 amino acids: CASSYPTGSSEAFF. Written as DNA, the CDR3 is TGTGCCAGCAGTTACCCGACAGGGTCAAGTGAAGCTTTCTTT.

This rearrangement joins TRBV12-3 or TRBV12-4 to TRBJ1-1; no clear D. Trimming removed 7 bases from V and 0 bases from J, with 9 bases in between. The CDR3 runs to 13 residues. The CDR3 is CASTGGLNTEAFF. In DNA form, the CDR3 reads TGTGCCAGCACTGGCGGCTTGAACACTGAAGCTTTCTTT.

The chain has TRBV11-3 and TRBJ2-7, with a possible D match to TRBD1 (6 bases). The CDR3 has 15 residues. The ends were cut back, 5 bases at V and 1 base at J, with 15 bases in the middle. The V gene's germline CDR1 is SGHNT and CDR2 YENEEA. This CDR3 is CASSQGPDESYEQYF. CDR3 in DNA: TGTGCCAGCAGCCAGGGGCCCGACGAGTCCTACGAGCAGTACTTC.

V gene TRBV6-1 combines with J gene TRBJ1-2, with TRBD1 matching over 9 bases. J gave up 6 bases and V 3 bases, and 5 bases lay outside the gene matches. CDR3 length: 14 residues. Germline CDR1 reads MNHNS; CDR2 reads SASEGT. In nucleotides, the CDR3 is TGTGCCAGCAGTGACCACAGGGGGCGAAATGGCTACACCTTC. Amino acids: CASSDHRGRNGYTF.